This T cell receptor (beta chain) was sequenced for a study of blood T cell repertoires in COVID-19. Some clones are missing from TCRdb's copy, which holds only in-frame ones; the method was immunoSEQ multiplex PCR. The profile shows around 320,000 clones, 89% of them singletons. The CDR3 extends over 15 amino acids. J lost 2 bases, V lost 5 bases, and 8 bases had no gene match. CDR1 is SGHVS and CDR2 is FNYEAQ in the germline V gene. Those enrolled, adults aged roughly 18 to 100 years, came from fewer than 25 US areas. This chain uses TRBV7-6 with TRBJ2-7; 8 bases agree with TRBD1. This clonotype originated in a woman aged 45 to 65 who had been exposed to COVID-19. Material: PBMCs or T cells enriched from blood (not recorded which). This CDR3 reads CASSPTGGSAYEQYF. The CDR3 DNA follows: TGTGCCAGCAGCCCTACAGGGGGTTCCGCCTACGAGCAGTACTTC.